This T cell receptor beta chain stems from a study of cytomegalovirus exposure and HLA in healthy donors. Study-wide points: V- and J-gene trimming in TCR beta was tied to a missense DCLRE1C variant by an analysis performed later. There were several of the most significant clusters that appeared linked to common viral pathogens in a later analysis.

CDR1 and CDR2 from the germline V gene are MNHNS and SASEGT. Trimming removed 6 bases from V and 4 bases from J; junction bases left unmatched: 3. The CDR3 loop spans 13 amino acids. Vbeta (60) and Jbeta (13) primers were used in the PCR. Sequencing used immunoSEQ multiplex PCR; TCRdb keeps in-frame clones, though not all of them. Among around 90,000 clones, about four fifths were seen once, and the ten largest hold around 3.8%. Turning to this clone: Its antigen is currently unknown.

The sequencing sample was made of PBMCs. This TCR derives from a man aged 50-60 years in good health and CMV-seronegative. The gene calls are TRBV6-1 and TRBJ2-1; 7 bases are shared with TRBD1. The CDR3 DNA reads as TGTGCCAGCAGGACGGGACAGTACAATGAGCAGTTCTTC. It specifies CASRTGQYNEQFF.